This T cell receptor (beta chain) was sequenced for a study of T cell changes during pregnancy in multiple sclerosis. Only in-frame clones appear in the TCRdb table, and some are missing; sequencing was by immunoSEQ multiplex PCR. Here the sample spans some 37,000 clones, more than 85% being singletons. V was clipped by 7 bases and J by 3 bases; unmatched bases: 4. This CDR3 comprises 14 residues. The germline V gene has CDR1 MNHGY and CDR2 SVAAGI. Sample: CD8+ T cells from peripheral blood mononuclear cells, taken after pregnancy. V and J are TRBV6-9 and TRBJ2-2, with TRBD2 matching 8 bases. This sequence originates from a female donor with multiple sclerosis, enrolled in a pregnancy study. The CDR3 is CASKAGGDTGELFF. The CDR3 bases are TGTGCCAGCAAGGCGGGGGGTGACACCGGGGAGCTGTTTTTT.